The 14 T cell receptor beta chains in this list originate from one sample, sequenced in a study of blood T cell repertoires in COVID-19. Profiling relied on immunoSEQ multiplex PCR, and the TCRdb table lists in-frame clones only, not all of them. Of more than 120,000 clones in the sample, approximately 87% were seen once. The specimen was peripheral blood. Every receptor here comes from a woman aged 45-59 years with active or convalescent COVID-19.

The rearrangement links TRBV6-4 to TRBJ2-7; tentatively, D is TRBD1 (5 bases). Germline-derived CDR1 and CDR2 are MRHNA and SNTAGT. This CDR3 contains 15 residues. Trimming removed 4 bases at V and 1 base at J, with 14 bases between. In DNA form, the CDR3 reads TGTGCCAGCAGTGCCTTGCAGGGCCCTTCCTACGAGCAGTACTTC. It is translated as CASSALQGPSYEQYF.

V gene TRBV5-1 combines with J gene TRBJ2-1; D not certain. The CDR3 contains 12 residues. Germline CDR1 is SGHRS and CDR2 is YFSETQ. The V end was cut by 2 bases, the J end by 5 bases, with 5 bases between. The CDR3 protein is CASSLQNNEQFF. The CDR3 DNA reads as TGCGCCAGCAGCTTACAGAACAATGAGCAGTTCTTC.

The CDR3 region is CASSSQASSTDTQYF. Here the CDR3 DNA reads TGCGCCAGCAGCTCTCAGGCTTCTAGCACAGATACGCAGTATTTT. The rearrangement uses TRBV5-1 and TRBJ2-3; D ambiguous. Per germline, CDR1 SGHRS and CDR2 YFSETQ. V lost 3 bases and J lost 0, with 11 bases in between. CDR3 length: 15 residues.

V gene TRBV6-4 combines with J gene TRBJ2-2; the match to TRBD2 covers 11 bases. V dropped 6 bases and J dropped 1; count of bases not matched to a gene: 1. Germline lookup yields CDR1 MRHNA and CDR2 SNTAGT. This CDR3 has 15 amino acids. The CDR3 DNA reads TGTGCCAGCAGCGGGACTAGCGGGAACACCGGGGAGCTGTTTTTT. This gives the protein CASSGTSGNTGELFF.

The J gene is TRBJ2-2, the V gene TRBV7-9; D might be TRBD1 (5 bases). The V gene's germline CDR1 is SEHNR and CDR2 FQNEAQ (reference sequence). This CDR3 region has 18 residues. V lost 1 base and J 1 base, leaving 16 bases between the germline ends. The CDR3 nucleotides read TGTGCCAGCAGCTTAGTAGCAGGGCTAACGGGGAACACCGGGGAGCTGTTTTTT. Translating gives CASSLVAGLTGNTGELFF.

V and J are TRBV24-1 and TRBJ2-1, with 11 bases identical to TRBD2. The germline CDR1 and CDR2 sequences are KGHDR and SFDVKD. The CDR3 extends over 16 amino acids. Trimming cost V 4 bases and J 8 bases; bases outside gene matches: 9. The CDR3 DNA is TGTGCCACCAGTGAGCCTACTAGCGGGGGATATGATGAGCAGTTCTTC. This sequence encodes CATSEPTSGGYDEQFF.

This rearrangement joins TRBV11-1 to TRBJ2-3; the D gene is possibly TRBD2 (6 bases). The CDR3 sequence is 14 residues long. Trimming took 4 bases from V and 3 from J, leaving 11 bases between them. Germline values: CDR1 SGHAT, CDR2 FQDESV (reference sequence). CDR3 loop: CASSYGGMTDTQYF. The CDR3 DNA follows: TGTGCCAGCAGCTATGGGGGGATGACAGATACGCAGTATTTT.

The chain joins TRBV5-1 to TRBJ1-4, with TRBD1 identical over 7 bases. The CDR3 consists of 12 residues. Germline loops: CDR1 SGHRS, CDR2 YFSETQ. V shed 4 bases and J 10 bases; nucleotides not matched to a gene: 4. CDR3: CASSRDSRKLFF. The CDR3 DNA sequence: TGCGCCAGCAGCCGGGACAGTCGAAAACTGTTTTTT.

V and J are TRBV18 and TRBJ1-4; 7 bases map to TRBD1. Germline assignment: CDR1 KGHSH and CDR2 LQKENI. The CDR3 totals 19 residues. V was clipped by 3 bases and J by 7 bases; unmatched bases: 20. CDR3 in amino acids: CASSPFGTEKQLIGEKLFF. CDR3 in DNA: TGTGCCAGCTCACCTTTCGGGACAGAAAAACAACTAATCGGTGAAAAACTGTTTTTT.

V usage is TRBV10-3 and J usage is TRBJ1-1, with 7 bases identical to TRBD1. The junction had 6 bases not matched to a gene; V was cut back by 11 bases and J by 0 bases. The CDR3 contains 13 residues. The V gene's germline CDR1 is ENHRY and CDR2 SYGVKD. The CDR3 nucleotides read TGTGCCTCGAGGGACAGCATGAACACTGAAGCTTTCTTT. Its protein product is CASRDSMNTEAFF.

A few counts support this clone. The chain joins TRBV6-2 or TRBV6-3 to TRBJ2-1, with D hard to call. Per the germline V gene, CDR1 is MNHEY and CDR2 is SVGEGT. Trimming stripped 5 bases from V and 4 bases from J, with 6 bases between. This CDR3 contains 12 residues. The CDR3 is CASSPRYNEQFF. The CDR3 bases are TGTGCCAGCAGTCCCCGTTACAATGAGCAGTTCTTC.

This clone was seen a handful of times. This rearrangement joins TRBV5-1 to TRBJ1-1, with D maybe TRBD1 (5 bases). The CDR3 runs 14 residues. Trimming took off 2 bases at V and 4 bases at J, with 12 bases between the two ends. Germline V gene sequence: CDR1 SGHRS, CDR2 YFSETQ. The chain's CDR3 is CASSFQGGSTEAFF. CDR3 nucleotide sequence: TGCGCCAGCAGCTTTCAGGGAGGGAGCACTGAAGCTTTCTTT.

The CDR3 bases are TGTGCCAGCAGCCGGGACATAGGTGGCACTGAAGCTTTCTTT. The encoded protein is CASSRDIGGTEAFF. The V and J genes are TRBV3-1 (or the pseudogene TRBV3-2) and TRBJ1-1; perhaps TRBD1 as D (6 bases). With 4 bases removed from V and 4 bases from J, the gap between germline ends came to 13 bases. CDR3 length: 14 residues. Germline-derived CDR1 and CDR2 are LGHDT and YNNKEL (reference sequence).

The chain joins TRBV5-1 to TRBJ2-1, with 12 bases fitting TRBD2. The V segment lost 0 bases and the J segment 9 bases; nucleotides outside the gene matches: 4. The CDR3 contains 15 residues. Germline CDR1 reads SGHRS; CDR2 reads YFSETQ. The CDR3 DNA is TGCGCCAGCAGCTTGGCCGGGACTAGCGGGCCTGAGCAGTTCTTC. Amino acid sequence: CASSLAGTSGPEQFF.